The clone carrying this T cell receptor (beta chain) has only a few counts. Its antigen remains unknown. TCRdb processed the reads anew with MiXCR; each CDR3 protein has one entry. The sample lists approximately 200,000 distinct CDR3 sequences; 22% were seen once. This entry is derived from a study of T cell repertoires in cytomegalovirus infection. Study-wide context: CMV infection and matching HLA type were both indicated by public TCR beta signatures.

Study-wide points: Summed frequency of public TCR beta families distinguished CMV carriers with the relevant HLA. Within the response measured ex vivo, HLA-C-restricted CMV-specific TCR beta clonotypes were dominant.

J was trimmed by 6 bases and V by 0 bases; bases with no gene match: 10. This CDR3 is 16 amino acids long. The TCR sequence derives from a human donor in good health (CMV status not recorded). Some clones in this sample may be carry-over from other donors' samples. The chain uses TRBV12-3 or TRBV12-4 and TRBJ1-2; 7 bases are a match to TRBD1. Sequencing was performed on CD8+ T cells from PBMCs. The chain's CDR3 is CASSLALGAGGNGYTF. DNA for the CDR3: TGTGCCAGCAGTTTAGCGCTGGGTGCAGGGGGGAATGGCTACACCTTC.